The clone carrying this TCR beta chain is medium-sized. Its antigen is currently unknown. This CDR3 comprises 11 residues. The V gene's germline CDR1 is DFQATT and CDR2 SNEGSKA (reference sequence). Trimming took 5 bases from V and 10 from J, leaving 12 bases between them. This sample is drawn from a study of neurological immune-mediated disorders. Study-level points and caveats: Whereas HTLV-1-associated myelopathy showed the most TCR clonal expansion, multiple sclerosis showed the least, with levels below those of healthy controls.

The authors produced cDNA by 5'RACE using 10-nucleotide random UMIs. In TCRdb, the 5' RACE reads were re-called with MiXCR into one record per CDR3 protein. Of about 21,000 distinct CDR3 sequences listed, around 16% are singletons. The sample was PBMCs. The chain uses TRBV20-1 and TRBJ2-1; D not resolved. The clonotype comes from a female donor with HTLV-1-associated myelopathy (HAM/TSP). This chain's CDR3 is CSALERREQFF. The DNA for the CDR3 is TGCAGTGCTTTAGAGAGAAGGGAGCAGTTCTTC.